A single sample is the source of the 2 T cell receptor beta chains below, sequenced in a study of T cell repertoires in cytomegalovirus infection. Antigen specificity for these receptors is unknown. Each CDR3 protein gets one entry after TCRdb re-called the reads with MiXCR. The sample includes approximately 300,000 distinct CDR3 sequences, 20% to 30% of them seen just once. Sequencing used cultured PBMCs, obtained from culture after CMV antigen stimulation. The source of these receptors is a human donor in good health (CMV status not recorded). Some clones in this sample may be carry-over from other donors' samples.

This clonotype appeared a few times. The chain recombines TRBV7-2 with TRBJ2-7, with D unresolved. Trimming removed 6 bases at V and 2 bases at J, with 17 bases between. From germline, CDR1 is SGHTA and CDR2 FQGNSA. The CDR3 sequence is 15 residues long. This CDR3 reads CASRYVPGQTYEQYF. The CDR3 DNA sequence: TGTGCCAGCAGATATGTTCCGGGTCAAACCTACGAGCAGTACTTC.

This clonotype was observed a handful of times. The CDR3 DNA reads TGTGCCAGCAGCGCCCGATCCGGGACATCAAACACTGAAGCTTTCTTT. Residues: CASSARSGTSNTEAFF. The rearrangement links TRBV11-2 to TRBJ1-1, with D possibly matching TRBD1 (6 bases). Per the germline V gene, CDR1 is SGHAT and CDR2 is FQNNGV. This CDR3 comprises 16 residues. V lost 5 bases and J lost 2, with 18 bases in between.